This T cell receptor (beta chain) is from a study of blood T cell repertoires in COVID-19. Study-level background: Material from acute and convalescent COVID-19 was sourced from the United States, Italy and Spain. From T cells, B-cell-depleted T cells, or PBMCs came the material, which was cDNA or gDNA.

Source study methods: The authors estimated nucleated cell counts from reference gene primer amplification. The assay was immunoSEQ multiplex PCR, and TCRdb's table has in-frame clones only and misses some. V, J and clone size are those of that table, while D and trimming were read from the DNA. Among more than 85,000 clones listed, 75% to 85% were seen once. This TCR came from a man aged 65 to 85 with acute or convalescent COVID-19. Sequencing input: peripheral blood.

The CDR3 spells CASSSTSGSTGELFF. The CDR3 DNA sequence: TGTGCCAGCAGCTCTACTAGCGGGAGCACCGGGGAGCTGTTTTTT. This rearrangement joins TRBV28 to TRBJ2-2, with TRBD2 matching 11 bases. CDR1 and CDR2 from the germline V gene are MDHEN and SYDVKM. Trimming at V came to 6 bases and at J to 4 bases, leaving 4 bases not matched to a gene. This CDR3 region has 15 residues.